This is a list of T cell receptor beta chains from one sample in a study of shared clonotypes between healthy human individuals. Profiled with immunoSEQ multiplex PCR; TCRdb holds only in-frame clones, not every one. The sample records 950,000 to 1,100,000 clones, about 75% being singletons. Specimen: memory CD4+ T cells sorted from blood. These TCRs come from a man aged 18-30 years in good health. CDR3s include the opening cysteine and the closing phenylalanine or tryptophan. The D gene is left open where the match is weak. The size field is filled for only some rows; it gives once, few, many or a size class.

abundance	v_gene	j_gene	d_gene	CDR3nt	CDR3aa
.	TRBV18	TRBJ2-2	TRBD1	TGTGCCAGCTCCCCTCAAACAGGGGTTGGCACCGGGGAGCTGTTTTTT	CASSPQTGVGTGELFF
few	TRBV5-5	TRBJ1-2	.	TGTGCCAGCAGCTTGGACAGCTTCTATGGCTACACCTTC	CASSLDSFYGYTF
.	TRBV5-1	TRBJ1-6	.	TGCGCCAGCAGCTTGTCACGGCAAAATTCACCCCTCCACTTT	CASSLSRQNSPLHF
.	TRBV5-4	TRBJ2-3	TRBD1	TGTGCCAGCAGCCGACCGACAGGGGGCGGGACAGATACGCAGTATTTT	CASSRPTGGGTDTQYF
once	TRBV6-5	TRBJ2-1	.	TGTGCCAGCGGCCCGGGGACCGCCCAGGAGTTCTTC	CASGPGTAQEFF
many	TRBV10-1	TRBJ1-2	.	TGCGCCAGCAGTGAACAGCCATCCTATGGCTACACCTTC	CASSEQPSYGYTF
.	TRBV5-1	TRBJ2-5	.	TGCGCCAGCAGCTTGGCTGGGACATCGCCTGGAGAGACCCAGTACTTC	CASSLAGTSPGETQYF
.	TRBV27	TRBJ2-3	TRBD2	TGTGCCAGCAGAGGACTAGCGGGGGGACCCACAGATACGCAGTATTTT	CASRGLAGGPTDTQYF
.	TRBV14	TRBJ1-2	.	TGTGCCAGCAGCCAGTGGGACTTCGGAAATGGCTACACCTTC	CASSQWDFGNGYTF
.	TRBV9	TRBJ1-1	.	TGTGCCAGCAGCGCAGTTTCTTGGGGACTGAACACTGAAGCTTTCTTT	CASSAVSWGLNTEAFF
.	TRBV7-2	TRBJ2-3	.	TGTGCCAGCAGCCAAAGATATACGCAGTATTTT	CASSQRYTQYF
.	TRBV5-5	TRBJ1-5	.	TGTGCCAGCAGTTGGGGTACCGATAGCAATCAGCCCCAGCATTTT	CASSWGTDSNQPQHF
.	TRBV6-5	TRBJ1-1	.	TGTGCCAGTGAGGGACGGATGAACACTGAAGCTTTCTTT	CASEGRMNTEAFF
.	TRBV5-1	TRBJ1-2	TRBD1	TGCGCCAGCAGCAGGGACAGGGCAAACGGCTACACCTTC	CASSRDRANGYTF
.	TRBV7-2	TRBJ2-5	.	TGTGCCAGCAGCCCGAGGGCTGTCCAAGAGACCCAGTACTTC	CASSPRAVQETQYF
once	TRBV29-1	TRBJ2-3	TRBD1	TGCAGCGTTGAAGGCCCCGGGACAGAAGTAGATACGCAGTATTTT	CSVEGPGTEVDTQYF
once	TRBV11-2	TRBJ1-6	.	TGTGCCAGCAGCTTAGATCGGGGTGATAATTCACCCCTCCACTTT	CASSLDRGDNSPLHF
.	TRBV6-1	TRBJ2-5	.	TGTGCCAGCAGTGCGTTAGAGACCCAGTACTTC	CASSALETQYF
.	TRBV30	TRBJ2-2	TRBD2	TGTGCCTGGACCGCTAGCGGGGGAGCCGCCGGGGAGCTGTTTTTT	CAWTASGGAAGELFF
.	TRBV6-1	TRBJ1-6	TRBD1	TGTGCCAGCAGTGAGGACAGGGGGCAAGGATCACCCCTCCACTTT	CASSEDRGQGSPLHF
.	TRBV5-6	TRBJ2-5	.	TGTGCCAGCAGCTTAGCCTTAGGTGTTCAAGAGGCCCAGTACTTC	CASSLALGVQEAQYF
.	TRBV19	TRBJ1-4	.	TGTGCCAGTAGTATAGCTCGGGTAGATGAAAAACTGTTTTTT	CASSIARVDEKLFF
.	TRBV5-1	TRBJ2-3	TRBD2	TGCGCCAGCAGGGGAAGCGGGGGGGCAGATACGCAGTATTTT	CASRGSGGADTQYF
.	TRBV7-2	TRBJ2-1	TRBD2	TGTGCCAGCATCCACACTAGCGGTTCCTACAATGAGCAGTTCTTC	CASIHTSGSYNEQFF
.	TRBV5-1	TRBJ2-5	.	TGCGCCAGCAGCTTGGGGGCGGCGGGACGGGGAGAGACCCAGTACTTC	CASSLGAAGRGETQYF
few	TRBV9	TRBJ2-5	TRBD1	TGTGCCAGCAGCGTAGGGGGACAGTGGGAGACCCAGTACTTC	CASSVGGQWETQYF
.	TRBV5-1	TRBJ1-3	.	TGCGCCAGCTCCGATGGGGGAGCTGGAAACACCATATATTTT	CASSDGGAGNTIYF
.	TRBV30	TRBJ1-1	.	TGTGCCTGGAGTGTGGCACGACGGAACACTGAAGCTTTCTTT	CAWSVARRNTEAFF
.	TRBV6-1	TRBJ1-1	.	TGTGCCAGCAGTCAGACAGCGGACACTGAAGCTTTCTTT	CASSQTADTEAFF
.	TRBV5-1	TRBJ2-3	.	TGCGCCAGCAGCGCCAAGTTAACTAGCACAGATACGCAGTATTTT	CASSAKLTSTDTQYF
.	TRBV6-5	TRBJ2-3	TRBD2	TGTGCCAGCAGTTACATTGGGCGGGAGTCGGTAGATACGCAGTATTTT	CASSYIGRESVDTQYF
once	TRBV7-6	TRBJ2-5	.	TGTGCCAGCAGCTTGGGAGTTGGAGAGACCCAGTACTTC	CASSLGVGETQYF
.	TRBV25-1	TRBJ1-6	TRBD1	TGTGCCAGCAAGGACAGGGGAAAAGGGCATTCACCCCTCCACTTT	CASKDRGKGHSPLHF
.	TRBV7-9	TRBJ2-2	.	TGTGCCAGCAGCTTAGCGTACGGGGAGCTGTTTTTT	CASSLAYGELFF
few	TRBV7-9	TRBJ1-1	TRBD1	TGTGCCAGCAGCTTAGGGACAGGGACTGAAGCTTTCTTT	CASSLGTGTEAFF
.	TRBV5-1	TRBJ1-1	.	TGCGCCAGCAGCTTTAAGGGAACGAACACTGAAGCTTTCTTT	CASSFKGTNTEAFF
.	TRBV10-3	TRBJ2-1	.	TGTGCCACCGGGGACGAAGCGGTACACAATGAGCAGTTCTTC	CATGDEAVHNEQFF
many	TRBV5-7	TRBJ1-6	TRBD1	TGTGCCAGCAGCTTCTTTTCTCCGGGACAGAATAATTCACCCCTCCACTTT	CASSFFSPGQNNSPLHF
.	TRBV19	TRBJ2-5	TRBD2	TGTGCCAGTAGTCCCGGACTAGCGGGATCTGAGACCCAGTACTTC	CASSPGLAGSETQYF
.	TRBV4-1	TRBJ2-4	TRBD2	TGCGCCAGCAGCCAGGGACTAGCGGGAGGGTTAGCCAAAAACATTCAGTACTTC	CASSQGLAGGLAKNIQYF
.	TRBV6-5	TRBJ2-7	TRBD1	TGTGCCAGCAGTTACCGCGTCGGGACAGGGTACTACGAGCAGTACTTC	CASSYRVGTGYYEQYF
.	TRBV5-1	TRBJ2-1	.	TGCGCCAGCAGCTTGGCAGGGTGGAGCTCCTACAATGAGCAGTTCTTC	CASSLAGWSSYNEQFF
.	TRBV5-6	TRBJ1-5	TRBD1	TGTGCCAGCAGCTTGGGAACTGGACAGGGCAATCAGCCCCAGCATTTT	CASSLGTGQGNQPQHF
.	TRBV18	TRBJ2-2	.	TGTGCCAGCTCATCCGGGGGGCCCACCGGGGAGCTGTTTTTT	CASSSGGPTGELFF
.	TRBV5-4	TRBJ2-2	TRBD1	TGTGCCAGCAGCGGCGGGACAGGGAGGGACACCGGGGAGCTGTTTTTT	CASSGGTGRDTGELFF
.	TRBV2	TRBJ1-4	.	TGTGCCAGCAGTGTGTATCAGAGTAATGAAAAACTGTTTTTT	CASSVYQSNEKLFF
.	TRBV2	TRBJ2-7	.	TGTGCCAGCAGTGGGTGGGCAGGTCCCGGCTACGAGCAGTACTTC	CASSGWAGPGYEQYF
few	TRBV2	TRBJ1-1	.	TGTGCCAGCAGTGAATTGGAGGGGGGACACACTGAAGCTTTCTTT	CASSELEGGHTEAFF
.	TRBV5-4	TRBJ1-3	.	TGTGCCAGCAGCTTGGACGGGGCCCCTGGAAACACCATATATTTT	CASSLDGAPGNTIYF
few	TRBV19	TRBJ1-3	TRBD1	TGTGCCAGTAGTACAGGACAGGCCCTGGGAAACACCATATATTTT	CASSTGQALGNTIYF
.	TRBV15	TRBJ1-5	TRBD1	TGTGCCACCAACCCGGGACAGGGGTATCAGCCCCAGCATTTT	CATNPGQGYQPQHF